This T cell receptor beta chain was found in a study of blood T cell repertoires in COVID-19. Study information: Both acute and convalescent COVID-19 samples were obtained from the United States, Italy and Spain. Sources were T cells, B-cell-depleted T cells, or PBMCs; the material itself was cDNA or gDNA.

Germline lookup yields CDR1 SGHRS and CDR2 YFSETQ. The CDR3 is made up of 15 amino acids. The J segment lost 5 bases and the V segment lost 8 bases, leaving 13 bases of the junction unmatched. Methods used by the authors: Amplification of reference gene primers provided the estimated nucleated cell counts. The protocol was immunoSEQ multiplex PCR, while the TCRdb copy is restricted to in-frame clones and leaves out a portion. D and trimming were read from the DNA, whereas the V and J calls and clone size are those reported in that table. The table records 25,000 to 40,000 clones, roughly 87% of them present only once.

The V call is TRBV5-1, the J call TRBJ2-5; TRBD1 matches 9 bases. The TCR comes from a woman in her fifties or sixties with active COVID-19. The specimen was peripheral blood. The CDR3 sequence: CASRDTGGAQETQYF. As DNA, the CDR3 is TGCGCCAGTCGGGACACAGGGGGCGCGCAGGAGACCCAGTACTTC.